Each of the 19 T cell receptor beta chains below was sequenced from the same sample in a study of blood T cell repertoires in COVID-19. The method was immunoSEQ multiplex PCR; TCRdb's version includes in-frame clones alone and lacks a portion of them. Here the sample spans approximately 350,000 clones, around four fifths being singletons. The sample comprised PBMCs or T cells enriched from blood (not recorded which). The source is a woman aged 45 to 65 who had recovered from COVID-19.

This clone appeared once. V usage is TRBV18 and J usage is TRBJ1-1; 9 bases agree with TRBD1. Germline V gene lookup returns CDR1 KGHSH and CDR2 LQKENI. V lost 5 bases, J lost 5 bases, and 3 bases stayed unmatched. The CDR3 spans 13 residues. This CDR3 reads CASSSGQGTEAFF. The CDR3 DNA sequence: TGTGCCAGCTCATCAGGACAGGGGACTGAAGCTTTCTTT.

The genes are TRBV13 and TRBJ1-1; D gene unclear. CDR3 size: 13 residues. Germline values: CDR1 PRHDT, CDR2 FYEKMQ (reference sequence). Trimming removed 1 base at V and 5 bases at J, with 8 bases between. For the CDR3, the DNA is TGTGCCAGCAGCTTAGCGGTCGGGACTGAAGCTTTCTTT. Protein sequence: CASSLAVGTEAFF.

The gene calls are TRBV7-6 and TRBJ1-1; tentative D call: TRBD1 (6 bases). The V and J ends lost 4 bases and 2 bases respectively, with 11 bases between them. CDR3 length: 14 amino acids. CDR1 and CDR2 (germline): SGHVS, FNYEAQ. In DNA, the CDR3 is TGTGCCAGCAGCTCCGGACAGTCCAACACTGAAGCTTTCTTT. Amino acids: CASSSGQSNTEAFF.

The chain is built from TRBV27 and TRBJ2-3; weak D call: TRBD1 (6 bases). The CDR3 contains 15 residues. CDR1 and CDR2 from the germline V gene are MNHEY and SMNVEV (reference sequence). V was clipped by 5 bases and J by 0 bases, with 12 bases between them. The CDR3 protein is CASSDRTPSTDTQYF. The CDR3 DNA sequence: TGTGCCAGCAGTGACAGGACCCCTAGCACAGATACGCAGTATTTT.

V usage is TRBV18 and J usage is TRBJ2-3; 8 bases align to TRBD2. Germline V CDR1 and CDR2: KGHSH, LQKENI. Trimming removed 0 bases from V and 4 bases from J; junction bases left unmatched: 6. The CDR3 extends over 16 amino acids. CDR3 protein: CASSPPLAVTSDTQYF. The CDR3 DNA follows: TGTGCCAGCTCACCACCACTAGCGGTTACGTCAGATACGCAGTATTTT.

The chain carries TRBV4-3 and TRBJ2-7; a possible D gene is TRBD2 (7 bases). The CDR3 length is 15 residues. The germline V and J ends were trimmed by 2 bases and 1 base, with 12 bases remaining between them. In germline, CDR1 is LGHNA, CDR2 YSLEER. The CDR3 sequence: CASSQIRGGSYEQYF. The DNA of the CDR3 is TGCGCCAGCAGCCAAATAAGGGGGGGATCCTACGAGCAGTACTTC.

This clone was counted between two and nine times. This chain connects TRBV28 to TRBJ1-2; no definite D call. The CDR3 is 12 amino acids. The germline gives CDR1 MDHEN, CDR2 SYDVKM. V was shortened by 7 bases and J by 2 bases, with 8 bases between the two germline ends. Written as DNA, the CDR3 is TGTGCCAGCAAACAGCAGAACTATGGCTACACCTTC. Translating it yields CASKQQNYGYTF.

The chain couples TRBV13 to TRBJ2-7; 9 bases are shared with TRBD1. Germline loops: CDR1 PRHDT, CDR2 FYEKMQ (reference sequence). The CDR3 length is 14 residues. V lost 3 bases to trimming and J lost 3 bases; unmatched junction nucleotides: 3. As DNA, the CDR3 is TGTGCCAGCAGCTTGGACAGGGGAGACTACGAGCAGTACTTC. It translates to CASSLDRGDYEQYF.

The chain couples TRBV4-3 to TRBJ2-7, with TRBD2 matching over 7 bases. J lost 2 bases, V lost 1 base, and 8 bases had no gene match. This CDR3 is 16 amino acids long. Germline lookup yields CDR1 LGHNA and CDR2 YSLEER. Here the CDR3 reads CASSQVRASGAYEQYF. The CDR3, as DNA: TGCGCCAGCAGCCAAGTGCGGGCTAGCGGCGCCTACGAGCAGTACTTC.

The chain links TRBV6-1 to TRBJ2-5; 8 bases are a match to TRBD2. This CDR3 spans 17 amino acids. J was trimmed by 0 bases and V by 0 bases; bases with no gene match: 6. CDR1 and CDR2 from the germline V gene are MNHNS and SASEGT. The CDR3, as DNA: TGTGCCAGCAGTGAAGCAGAACGGGAGGGATACCAAGAGACCCAGTACTTC. It codes for CASSEAEREGYQETQYF.

The genes are TRBV7-2 and TRBJ1-5; TRBD1 matches at 7 bases. The junction had 7 bases not matched to a gene; V was cut back by 4 bases and J by 4 bases. The CDR3 length is 15 residues. Germline CDR1 reads SGHTA; CDR2 reads FQGNSA. The CDR3 DNA sequence: TGTGCCAGCAGCTCTACCGGGACAGAAAATCAGCCCCAGCATTTT. It yields the protein CASSSTGTENQPQHF.

This sequence joins TRBV4-1 and TRBJ2-5; 10 bases agree with TRBD1. Germline lookup yields CDR1 MGHRA and CDR2 YSYEKL. The CDR3 is made up of 17 amino acids. The V and J ends lost 1 base and 5 bases, in that order; junction bases with no gene match: 10. The CDR3 coding sequence is TGCGCCAGCAGCCAAGCACACGGGACAGGGGATTTGGAGACCCAGTACTTC. Its protein is CASSQAHGTGDLETQYF.

The rearrangement joins TRBV29-1 to TRBJ1-2; TRBD1 agrees at 9 bases. V trimming: 5 bases; J trimming: 4 bases; junction bases outside the gene matches: 5. Germline CDR1 and CDR2: SQVTM and ANQGSEA. This CDR3 comprises 13 residues. CDR3 nucleotide sequence: TGCAGCGTTACAAAGGGACAGGGCTATGGCTACACCTTC. Translation: CSVTKGQGYGYTF.

This clone was found once. This rearrangement joins TRBV3-1 (or the pseudogene TRBV3-2) to TRBJ2-7, with 7 bases aligning to TRBD1. The CDR3 has 12 residues. Germline loops: CDR1 LGHDT, CDR2 YNNKEL (reference sequence). The ends lost 7 bases at V and 6 bases at J; junction bases unmatched: 6. The CDR3 sequence is CASTSKGAEQYF. CDR3 nucleotide sequence: TGTGCCAGCACCTCGAAGGGGGCCGAGCAGTACTTC.

With regard to this clone: In the same sample, other DNA sequences code for this CDR3. V and J are TRBV7-2 and TRBJ2-3; a possible D gene is TRBD2 (6 bases). Germline V gives CDR1 SGHTA, CDR2 FQGNSA. The V end was cut by 1 base, the J end by 6 bases, with 14 bases between. This CDR3 spans 15 amino acids. CDR3 nucleotides: TGTGCCAGCAGCTTAGGGGACTCCGGACGGGATACGCAGTATTTT. This codes for CASSLGDSGRDTQYF.

This chain joins TRBV5-1 and TRBJ1-1, with 7 bases lining up with TRBD1. The CDR3 totals 16 residues. The V and J ends lost 3 bases and 1 base, in that order; junction bases with no gene match: 9. CDR1 and CDR2 (germline): SGHRS, YFSETQ. The CDR3 DNA reads TGCGCCAGCAGCTCGGGAGGGGGCCAGAGGAACACTGAAGCTTTCTTT. It encodes CASSSGGGQRNTEAFF.

V usage is TRBV10-1 and J usage is TRBJ1-2; D uncertain. The V gene's germline CDR1 is WNHNN and CDR2 SYGVQD (reference sequence). The CDR3 length is 13 residues. Deletions cut 1 base from V and 8 bases from J, with 11 bases between. The chain's CDR3 is CASSEFRVEGYTF. DNA of the CDR3: TGCGCCAGCAGTGAGTTCCGGGTCGAGGGCTACACCTTC.

V usage is TRBV3-1 (or the pseudogene TRBV3-2) and J usage is TRBJ2-5, with D perhaps TRBD1 (6 bases). CDR3 length equals 14 residues. CDR1 is LGHDT, CDR2 YNNKEL, per germline (reference sequence). The V end was cut by 4 bases, the J end by 1 base, with 10 bases between. This CDR3 is CASSLQGPQETQYF. Here the CDR3 DNA reads TGTGCCAGCAGCCTTCAGGGGCCCCAAGAGACCCAGTACTTC.

The chain uses TRBV4-3 and TRBJ2-3, with 9 nucleotides matching TRBD2. Trimming took 0 bases from V and 0 from J; bases not matched to a gene: 1. The germline gives CDR1 LGHNA, CDR2 YSLEER. The CDR3 has 16 residues. CDR3 bases: TGCGCCAGCAGCCAAGATGCGGGGGGGAGCACAGATACGCAGTATTTT. It specifies CASSQDAGGSTDTQYF.